Listed here are 25 T cell receptor beta chains from one sample, sequenced in a study of CD8+ T cells in alopecia areata. Extraction and reverse transcription of RNA yielded cDNA as the sequencing template. Clones were read by immunoSEQ multiplex PCR, and TCRdb kept only the in-frame ones, dropping some. The data show tens of thousands of clones, with over 50% seen just once and approximately 1.8% held by the top ten. CD4+ cells of four or five patients were subjected to sorting into CD25+CD127- cells. The sample taken for sequencing was CD4+ Tregs sorted from blood. All receptors come from a human donor with alopecia areata.

This chain joins TRBV5-1 and TRBJ2-2; TRBD1 agrees at 8 bases. CDR3 length equals 16 residues. After removal of 0 bases from V and 0 bases from J, the junction contained 1 base not matched to a gene. The germline CDR1 and CDR2 sequences are SGHRS and YFSETQ. CDR3 nucleotide sequence: TGCGCCAGCAGCTTGGGGGACAGGACGAACACCGGGGAGCTGTTTTTT. Translated: CASSLGDRTNTGELFF.

CDR3 in amino acids: CASSTLTGTQNTEAFF. The CDR3 DNA follows: TGTGCCAGCAGCACCTTAACGGGGACACAGAACACTGAAGCTTTCTTT. The chain combines TRBV7-9 with TRBJ1-1; maybe TRBD1 (6 bases). Germline-derived CDR1 and CDR2 are SEHNR and FQNEAQ (reference sequence). This CDR3 is built from 16 residues. Trimming took off 5 bases at V and 1 base at J, with 17 bases between the two ends.

The rearrangement joins TRBV7-2 to TRBJ2-7; possibly TRBD1 or TRBD2 for D (5 bases each). The CDR3 is 13 amino acids. The germline V gene encodes CDR1 SGHTA and CDR2 FQGNSA. Trimming left V 1 base short and J 6 bases short, with 10 bases between. CDR3 sequence: CASSLVVGTEQYF. CDR3 DNA: TGTGCCAGCAGCTTAGTGGTGGGGACCGAGCAGTACTTC.

V gene TRBV7-2 combines with J gene TRBJ1-5; no reliable D call. The germline V gene has CDR1 SGHTA and CDR2 FQGNSA. The CDR3 runs to 13 residues. Trimming cost V 2 bases and J 5 bases, with 7 bases left between them. The CDR3 DNA is TGTGCCAGCAGCTTATTCGAGTATCAGCCCCAGCATTTT. Protein: CASSLFEYQPQHF.

This clone was found a few times. The gene calls are TRBV10-2 and TRBJ1-1; D unresolved. Germline loops: CDR1 WSHSY, CDR2 SAAADI. The CDR3 totals 13 residues. V was shortened by 6 bases and J by 3 bases, with 11 bases between the two germline ends. The CDR3 region is CASSHRADTEAFF. As DNA, the CDR3 is TGCGCCAGCAGCCATAGGGCGGACACTGAAGCTTTCTTT.

The chain uses TRBV9 and TRBJ1-1, with a possible D match to TRBD1 (5 bases). Germline V gene lookup returns CDR1 SGDLS and CDR2 YYNGEE. Between the trimmed V and J ends, which lost 4 bases and 1 base, there was a span of 8 bases. The CDR3 is 13 amino acids. The CDR3 is CASSPTANTEAFF. Written as DNA, the CDR3 is TGTGCCAGCAGCCCGACAGCGAACACTGAAGCTTTCTTT.

This rearrangement joins TRBV25-1 to TRBJ1-2, with no clear D. V was clipped by 0 bases and J by 4 bases, with 9 bases between them. The CDR3 consists of 14 residues. Germline V gene sequence: CDR1 MGHDK, CDR2 SYGVNS. The CDR3 sequence: CASSEYDLAYGYTF. CDR3 DNA sequence: TGTGCCAGCAGTGAATATGATTTGGCCTATGGCTACACCTTC.

The chain carries TRBV6-6 and TRBJ1-1, with a possible D match to TRBD1 (5 bases). Germline-derived CDR1 and CDR2 are MNHNY and SVGAGI (reference sequence). The CDR3 has 14 amino acids. The V and J ends lost 6 bases and 0 bases respectively, with 11 bases between them. The CDR3 protein is CASSPGRLNTEAFF. The CDR3 DNA sequence: TGTGCCAGCAGCCCGGGGCGTTTGAACACTGAAGCTTTCTTT.

This clone was seen a handful of times. CDR3 amino acids: CSVAGQGLISEQYF. The DNA for the CDR3 is TGCAGCGTTGCAGGGCAGGGGCTCATCTCCGAGCAGTACTTC. This sequence joins TRBV29-1 and TRBJ2-7; D is perhaps TRBD1 (6 bases). Per the germline V gene, CDR1 is SQVTM and CDR2 is ANQGSEA. The CDR3 length is 14 residues. V gave up 4 bases and J gave up 6 bases, with 19 bases separating them.

This clone was seen only a few times. The V gene is TRBV11-2, the J gene TRBJ1-1; no firm D call. The CDR3 is 16 amino acids. V lost 4 bases and J 1 base, leaving 16 bases between the germline ends. Germline assignment: CDR1 SGHAT and CDR2 FQNNGV. The CDR3 DNA reads TGTGCCAGCAGCTCAGCCACGACAAACCCGAACACTGAAGCTTTCTTT. Translated: CASSSATTNPNTEAFF.

The chain carries TRBV4-2 and TRBJ2-2; 8 nucleotides align to TRBD1. This CDR3 contains 16 residues. CDR1 is LGHNA and CDR2 is YNFKEQ in the germline V gene. Unmatched junction bases numbered 11, after V lost 7 bases and J lost 4 bases. The CDR3: CASTPSWTGTTGELFF. In nucleotides, the CDR3 is TGTGCCAGCACCCCAAGTTGGACAGGGACCACCGGGGAGCTGTTTTTT.

The genes are TRBV18 and TRBJ2-7, with 9 bases lining up with TRBD1. The germline gives CDR1 KGHSH, CDR2 LQKENI. The CDR3 spans 15 residues. V shed 3 bases, J shed 4 bases, and the junction held 7 bases outside the gene matches. CDR3 residues: CASSPFGQGIYEQYF. In DNA, the CDR3 is TGTGCCAGCTCACCTTTTGGACAGGGGATTTACGAGCAGTACTTC.

The chain couples TRBV4-3 to TRBJ1-1; D gene unclear. CDR3 length: 15 amino acids. Germline V gives CDR1 LGHNA, CDR2 YSLEER. V lost 5 bases and J 5 bases, leaving 18 bases between the germline ends. CDR3 region: CASSSQFTGGTEAFF. The CDR3 nucleotides read TGCGCCAGCAGCTCCCAATTCACGGGCGGAACTGAAGCTTTCTTT.

The chain uses TRBV18 and TRBJ2-7; D is perhaps TRBD2 (5 bases). Germline V gene data show CDR1 as KGHSH and CDR2 as LQKENI. The V end lost 6 bases, the J end lost 1 base, and 10 bases lay between the germline ends. This CDR3 region has 13 residues. CDR3 residues: CASSRELSYEQYF. CDR3 nucleotides: TGTGCCAGCTCTCGGGAACTTTCCTACGAGCAGTACTTC.

This chain links TRBV10-2 with TRBJ2-7, with 7 bases aligning to TRBD1. Germline CDR1 is WSHSY and CDR2 is SAAADI. The CDR3 runs to 12 residues. V shed 10 bases and J 2 bases; nucleotides not matched to a gene: 5. For the CDR3, the DNA is TGCGCCACCCGACAGGGCCCCTACGAGCAGTACTTC. Encoded protein: CATRQGPYEQYF.

This rearrangement joins TRBV5-1 to TRBJ2-4; tentative D call: TRBD2 (5 bases). The CDR3 covers 14 residues. Germline CDR1 reads SGHRS; CDR2 reads YFSETQ. Deletions cut 4 bases from V and 8 bases from J, with 16 bases between. CDR3 protein: CASSREGVVDIQYF. DNA of the CDR3: TGCGCCAGCAGCCGAGAGGGAGTAGTGGACATTCAGTACTTC.

The chain combines TRBV2 with TRBJ1-3; weak D call: TRBD1 (6 bases). Between the trimmed V and J ends, which lost 4 bases and 0 bases, there was a span of 19 bases. This CDR3 comprises 18 residues. The germline CDR1 and CDR2 sequences are SNHLY and FYNNEI. This CDR3 reads CASSGSIQGRLSGNTIYF. The CDR3 nucleotides read TGTGCCAGCAGTGGATCAATACAGGGAAGGCTCTCTGGAAACACCATATATTTT.

The chain recombines TRBV5-1 with TRBJ2-1, with D possibly TRBD2 on 6 matching bases. CDR1 is SGHRS and CDR2 is YFSETQ in the germline V gene. The CDR3 totals 14 residues. Trimming pared 4 bases from V and 6 bases from J, leaving 14 bases between. The CDR3 reads CASSQSMGGNEQFF. In nucleotides, the CDR3 is TGCGCCAGCAGCCAATCCATGGGGGGCAATGAGCAGTTCTTC.

By share of the sample, this clone is medium-sized. The rearrangement uses TRBV28 and TRBJ1-2; D might be TRBD1 (5 bases). Germline assignment: CDR1 MDHEN and CDR2 SYDVKM. V was pared by 3 bases and J by 2 bases, with 16 bases between. The CDR3 consists of 16 residues. The CDR3 sequence: CASSFFGGSGNYGYTF. Here the CDR3 DNA reads TGTGCCAGCAGTTTTTTTGGGGGGTCAGGGAACTATGGCTACACCTTC.

The chain combines TRBV7-6 with TRBJ2-7, with D unclear. Looked up from germline, CDR1 is SGHVS and CDR2 is FNYEAQ. This CDR3 has 13 residues. V was shortened by 0 bases and J by 3 bases, with 6 bases between the two germline ends. This CDR3 is CASSLAQDYEQYF. The CDR3 nucleotides read TGTGCCAGCAGCTTAGCGCAGGACTACGAGCAGTACTTC.

The rearrangement links TRBV2 to TRBJ1-2; no firm D call. The germline CDR1 and CDR2 sequences are SNHLY and FYNNEI. CDR3 length: 13 amino acids. Trimming took off 6 bases at V and 0 bases at J, with 8 bases between the two ends. The CDR3 spells CASRGTANYGYTF. The CDR3, as DNA: TGTGCCAGCAGAGGAACCGCTAACTATGGCTACACCTTC.

The genes are TRBV5-1 and TRBJ1-6; D unclear. The CDR3 sequence is 11 residues long. The germline V gene encodes CDR1 SGHRS and CDR2 YFSETQ. V dropped 2 bases and J dropped 8 bases, with 2 bases sitting between them. CDR3 in DNA: TGCGCCAGCAGCTTCTATTCACCCCTCCACTTT. It encodes CASSFYSPLHF.

Of note for this clone: A junction boundary mismatches the germline segment, possibly from a read error. This chain uses TRBV5-1 with TRBJ1-2, with unresolved D. The CDR3 runs to 13 residues. CDR1 and CDR2 from the germline V gene are SGHRS and YFSETQ. CDR3 region: CASSLEARYGYTF. In DNA form, the CDR3 reads TGTGCCAGCAGCTTGGAGGCTCGCTATGGCTACACCTTC.

The V call is TRBV7-2, the J call TRBJ1-2; D is undetermined. There are 14 residues in the CDR3. Germline assignment: CDR1 SGHTA and CDR2 FQGNSA. V was pared by 3 bases and J by 4 bases, with 12 bases between. CDR3 protein: CASSLWEESYGYTF. CDR3 in DNA: TGTGCCAGCAGCTTGTGGGAGGAGTCCTATGGCTACACCTTC.

The CDR3 sequence: CASSPRGLAGNTGELFF. CDR3 coding DNA: TGCGCCAGCAGCCCCCGCGGGCTAGCGGGGAACACCGGGGAGCTGTTTTTT. The chain couples TRBV5-1 to TRBJ2-2, with 8 nucleotides matching TRBD2. J was trimmed by 1 base and V by 4 bases; bases with no gene match: 9. CDR3 length equals 17 residues. Per the germline V gene, CDR1 is SGHRS and CDR2 is YFSETQ.